The 13 T cell receptor beta chains below come from one sample, sequenced in a study of blood T cells in healthy people across ages. A J-beta primer mix and a sample-barcoded 5' primer were used in a second PCR of roughly 6 to 12 cycles. One entry per CDR3 protein, called by TCRdb with MiXCR from the 5' RACE reads. The sample yields around 870,000 distinct CDR3 sequences, 25% to 35% seen once. Specimen: blood. The origin of the receptors is a woman older than 75 in good health.

At least ten counts were recorded for this clonotype. This sequence joins TRBV3-1 and TRBJ1-2; the D gene is possibly TRBD1 (5 bases). The CDR3 runs 13 residues. Trimming removed 4 bases at V and 8 bases at J, with 14 bases between. Germline V CDR1 and CDR2: LGHDT, YNNKEL (reference sequence). The CDR3, as DNA: TGTGCCAGCAGCCTTTCAACCAGGGACGGCTACACCTTC. Translation gives CASSLSTRDGYTF.

As regards this clonotype: This may be a read error: a much more frequent sequence differs by one nucleotide. The chain employs TRBV4-2 and TRBJ1-6; a possible D gene is TRBD1 (5 bases). CDR3 length: 16 amino acids. Germline lookup yields CDR1 LGHNA and CDR2 YNFKEQ. Trimming shortened V by 4 bases and J by 9 bases, and 19 bases separated the two germline ends. The CDR3 sequence is CASSRELGRVSSPLHF. Here the CDR3 DNA reads TGTGCCAGCAGCCGAGAACTCGGCAGGGTCAGTTCACCCCTCCACTTT.

The table lists this clonotype with many counts. The chain links TRBV7-2 to TRBJ1-4, with 7 bases matching TRBD1. There are 16 residues in the CDR3. With V trimmed by 5 bases and J by 0 bases, 6 bases remained unmatched. CDR1 and CDR2 from the germline V gene are SGHTA and FQGNSA. CDR3 protein: CASSRTGFATNEKLFF. CDR3 DNA: TGTGCCAGCAGCAGGACAGGTTTTGCAACTAATGAAAAACTGTTTTTT. Full variable domain (rest looked up from reference TRBV7-2 and TRBJ1-4): GAGVSQSPSNKVTEKGKDVELRCDPISGHTALYWYRQSLGQGLEFLIYFQGNSAPDKSGLPSDRFSAERTGGSVSTLTIQRTQQEDSAVYLCASSRTGFATNEKLFFGSGTQLSVL.

The gene calls are TRBV24-1 and TRBJ2-2; a possible D gene is TRBD1 (5 bases). There are 15 residues in the CDR3. The germline gives CDR1 KGHDR, CDR2 SFDVKD. V was clipped by 3 bases and J by 5 bases, with 12 bases between them. The CDR3 is CATSDKQAGTGELFF. CDR3 nucleotides: TGTGCCACCAGTGATAAACAGGCAGGGACCGGGGAGCTGTTTTTT.

As regards this clonotype: Since a much larger clone is just one base distant, this may be a read error. The chain has TRBV6-1 and TRBJ2-4; D call uncertain. The V and J ends lost 7 bases and 0 bases respectively, with 13 bases between them. The CDR3 spans 15 residues. CDR1 is MNHNS and CDR2 is SASEGT in the germline V gene. The CDR3 bases are TGTGCCAGCAACCTAGGGTGCTCAGCCAAAAACATTCAGTACTTC. Translating it yields CASNLGCSAKNIQYF.

This clonotype was seen more than once but under ten times. The chain combines TRBV25-1 with TRBJ1-2; D may be TRBD1 (6 bases). CDR1 and CDR2 (germline): MGHDK, SYGVNS. The length of the CDR3 is 14 residues. Trimming took 5 bases from V and 5 from J, leaving 15 bases between them. CDR3 sequence (DNA): TGTGCCAGCAGTCTGGGAGGACAGCCATATGGCTACACCTTC. It translates to CASSLGGQPYGYTF.

This clonotype was detected once. Given a much more abundant clone one base away, this may be a read error. The conserved phenylalanine or tryptophan is not found at the CDR3 terminus, so this likely reflects a read error. The chain employs TRBV5-6 and TRBJ2-6; D may be TRBD1 (5 bases). Germline V gene sequence: CDR1 SGHDT, CDR2 YYEEEE. The CDR3 is 17 amino acids. V lost 1 base, J lost 0 bases, and 11 bases lay in between. CDR3 sequence reads: CASSLWGPSSGANVLTV. CDR3 bases: TGTGCCAGCAGCTTGTGGGGCCCCAGCTCTGGGGCCAACGTCCTGACTGTC.

This clonotype was counted ten times or more. The V gene is TRBV4-3, the J gene TRBJ2-6, with D perhaps matching TRBD1 (6 bases). This CDR3 spans 17 amino acids. Between the trimmed V and J ends, which lost 1 base and 1 base, there was a span of 11 bases. Germline V gene sequence: CDR1 LGHNA, CDR2 YSLEER. The CDR3 reads CASSQAGVGSGANVLTF. CDR3 DNA sequence: TGCGCCAGCAGCCAAGCAGGGGTAGGGTCTGGGGCCAACGTCCTGACTTTC.

This clonotype was recorded at least ten times. CDR3 nucleotides: TGTGCCAGCAGCCTCTCCGGGACTAGGAACGACAATGAGCAGTTCTTC. Translated, it gives CASSLSGTRNDNEQFF. V is TRBV7-2 and J is TRBJ2-1; 8 bases are a match to TRBD2. Germline CDR1 is SGHTA and CDR2 is FQGNSA. This CDR3 spans 16 amino acids. V lost 5 bases to trimming and J lost 5 bases; unmatched junction nucleotides: 11.

V and J are TRBV14 and TRBJ2-7; TRBD1 matches 9 bases. The CDR3 is made up of 21 amino acids. Germline lookup yields CDR1 SGHDN and CDR2 FVKESK. Trimming at V came to 1 base and at J to 3 bases, leaving 22 bases not matched to a gene. CDR3 sequence: CASSQGGRDRARPALYYEQYF. For the CDR3, the DNA is TGTGCCAGCAGCCAAGGTGGCCGGGACAGGGCTAGACCGGCGTTGTACTACGAGCAGTACTTC.

This clonotype has a handful of counts. The rearrangement uses TRBV27 and TRBJ2-7; D is undetermined. Germline CDR1 reads MNHEY; CDR2 reads SMNVEV (reference sequence). V lost 0 bases and J lost 0, with 9 bases in between. This CDR3 comprises 15 residues. Here the CDR3 DNA reads TGTGCCAGCAGTTTATCGCTAACAGTCTCCTACGAGCAGTACTTC. Its protein is CASSLSLTVSYEQYF.

Regarding this clonotype: This may come from a read error, since a much larger clone is one base off. The final CDR3 position lacks the conserved phenylalanine or tryptophan, pointing to a likely read error. The genes are TRBV29-1 and TRBJ1-1; possibly TRBD1 for D (5 bases). CDR1 is SQVTM, CDR2 ANQGSEA, per germline. V gave up 2 bases and J gave up 7 bases, with 11 bases separating them. The CDR3 spans 12 residues. The CDR3 DNA reads TGCAGCGTTGAACCAGGGTTTGGTGAAGCTTTCTGT. This codes for CSVEPGFGEAFC.

This clonotype has a handful of counts. The V call is TRBV11-2, the J call TRBJ2-7; D might be TRBD1 or TRBD2, each matching 6 bases. The germline gives CDR1 SGHAT, CDR2 FQNNGV. CDR3 size: 16 residues. V was trimmed by 1 base and J by 0 bases, leaving 13 bases between them. The CDR3 sequence is CASSLVGGPSSYEQYF. The CDR3 DNA sequence: TGTGCCAGCAGCTTAGTGGGGGGCCCCAGCTCCTACGAGCAGTACTTC.